What follows describes a single TCR beta chain. Its antigen is undetermined. The data stem from a study of cytomegalovirus exposure and HLA in healthy donors. The donors were part of the validation cohort, which consisted of more than 90 subjects and was separate from the first cohort of 670 or so subjects. Assay used: immunoSEQ multiplex PCR; TCRdb lists only in-frame clones, some missing. This sample has about 82,000 clones, with about 95% found just once. General study findings and limits: Some TCR beta chains (164 of them) were listed as cytomegalovirus-associated. According to reports, the classifier identified cytomegalovirus status with high specificity and sensitivity. The finding came from a later analysis; first-cohort TCR clusters tended to co-occur in the approximately 120 validation repertoires.

The germline CDR1 and CDR2 sequences are SGHNT and YENEEA. This CDR3 contains 16 residues. V shed 5 bases and J 6 bases; nucleotides not matched to a gene: 6. This chain links TRBV11-3 with TRBJ2-2; TRBD2 matches 13 bases. This sequence originates from a woman aged 18 to 35 in good health and CMV-seronegative. The sequenced sample was PBMCs. In DNA form, the CDR3 reads TGTGCCAGCAGCAAACAGGGACTAGCGGGATCCGGGGAGCTGTTTTTT. Translated: CASSKQGLAGSGELFF.